This TCR beta chain appears in the sequencing data of a study of T-cell memory formation after mild COVID-19. Study-wide background: Each donor largely had its own TCR clusters.

The study's findings and limits: Clones contracting day 15 to 85 were balanced CD4/CD8; later expanders leaned CD4+. Some clones that responded were present in memory (sampled pre-infection), which suggests cross-reactive memory joined. CD4+ contracting clones lay mainly in CM and EM, CD8+ ones in EMRA.

Via MiXCR, TCRdb re-called the 5' RACE reads, giving one row per CDR3 protein. The data show approximately 180,000 distinct CDR3 sequences, with under 20% seen just once and under 2.5% held by the top ten. This CDR3 region has 14 residues. Germline CDR1 is SGHRS and CDR2 is YFSETQ. V lost 0 bases to trimming and J lost 3 bases, with 10 bases between them. This clonotype was counted between two and nine times. What it binds is unknown. V gene TRBV5-1 combines with J gene TRBJ2-7; no clear D gene. This sequence was found in an adult woman who had mild COVID-19 (a few samples of this study predate the infection). Cell type and time point are not known. Sequencing was performed on PBMCs or a T cell subset sorted from them (not recorded which). CDR3 amino acids: CASSLARNSYEQYF. As DNA, the CDR3 is TGCGCCAGCAGCTTGGCTCGGAACAGCTACGAGCAGTACTTC.